The 21 T cell receptor beta chains reported below all come from one sample, sequenced in a study of blood T cell repertoires in COVID-19. Profiling relied on immunoSEQ multiplex PCR, and the TCRdb table lists in-frame clones only, not all of them. This table has roughly 46,000 clones, about 87% appearing once. The material sequenced was peripheral blood. All receptors come from a human donor with active COVID-19. The donor label of this sample is uncertain.

This clone showed up just a few times. The V gene is TRBV30, the J gene TRBJ1-4; D is ambiguous. Trimming cost V 5 bases and J 2 bases, with 15 bases left between them. The CDR3 runs 15 residues. Germline V CDR1 and CDR2: GTSNPN, SVGIG (reference sequence). CDR3 nucleotides: TGTGCCTGGGACCACGGAGGGAACACTAATGAAAAACTGTTTTTT. Amino acids: CAWDHGGNTNEKLFF.

This clone was observed a few times. The chain has TRBV19 and TRBJ1-2; D may be TRBD1 (6 bases). V was clipped by 11 bases and J by 3 bases, with 19 bases between them. Germline V gives CDR1 LNHDA, CDR2 SQIVND (reference sequence). CDR3 length equals 14 residues. For the CDR3, the DNA is TGTGCCTCCCAGAGGGGGGGGGCCGACTATGGCTACACCTTC. Its translation is CASQRGGADYGYTF. Full variable domain (outside the CDR3, taken from reference TRBV19 and TRBJ1-2): DGGITQSPKYLFRKEGQNVTLSCEQNLNHDAMYWYRQDPGQGLRLIYYSQIVNDFQKGDIAEGYSVSREKKESFPLTVTSAQKNPTAFYLCASQRGGADYGYTFGSGTRLTVV.

The chain links TRBV7-3 to TRBJ2-7, with a tentative D call TRBD1 (6 bases). Deletions cut 4 bases from V and 5 bases from J, with 9 bases between. Germline values: CDR1 SGHTA, CDR2 FQGTGA. The CDR3 is 12 amino acids. The chain's CDR3 is CASSSGQNEQYF. In DNA, the CDR3 is TGTGCCAGCAGCTCCGGACAGAACGAGCAGTACTTC.

CDR3 in DNA: TGTGCCAGCAGTGTGGGACAGGGGACCACTGAAGCTTTCTTT. This sequence encodes CASSVGQGTTEAFF. The rearrangement uses TRBV2 and TRBJ1-1; TRBD1 matches 10 bases. There are 14 residues in the CDR3. The germline gives CDR1 SNHLY, CDR2 FYNNEI. J was trimmed by 4 bases and V by 4 bases; bases with no gene match: 3. The complete variable domain, with remaining parts taken from reference TRBV2 and TRBJ1-1, reads EPEVTQTPSHQVTQMGQEVILRCVPISNHLYFYWYRQILGQKVEFLVSFYNNEISEKSEIFDDQFSVERPDGSNFTLKIRSTKLEDSAMYFCASSVGQGTTEAFFGQGTRLTVV.

This clone has only one observation. This chain uses TRBV20-1 with TRBJ1-2, with unresolved D. V lost 3 bases and J lost 8, with 13 bases in between. This CDR3 is built from 12 residues. Germline values: CDR1 DFQATT, CDR2 SNEGSKA (reference sequence). The CDR3 here is CSASFGVLGYTF. DNA for the CDR3: TGCAGTGCTAGTTTCGGGGTATTGGGCTACACCTTC.

The genes are TRBV6-1 and TRBJ1-5, with 9 positions matching TRBD1. The V gene end was trimmed by 2 bases and the J gene end by 6 bases; junction bases not matched to a gene: 17. In germline, CDR1 is MNHNS, CDR2 SASEGT. CDR3 size: 19 residues. CDR3 coding DNA: TGTGCCAGCAGTGAAAGGAGACAGTTAGGGGGACAGGGCAGTCAGCCCCAGCATTTT. It codes for CASSERRQLGGQGSQPQHF.

This clone was detected only once. V usage is TRBV28 and J usage is TRBJ1-1; D is unclear. In germline, CDR1 is MDHEN, CDR2 SYDVKM. The CDR3 sequence is 14 residues long. The germline V and J ends were trimmed by 4 bases and 0 bases, with 9 bases remaining between them. In DNA, the CDR3 is TGTGCCAGCAGTTCCCACAGCATGAACACTGAAGCTTTCTTT. Its translation: CASSSHSMNTEAFF.

The V call is TRBV21-1, the J call TRBJ1-4; the table's D call, TRBD1, has no DNA check behind it. TRBV21-1 is given as a pseudogene. The CDR3 consists of 16 residues. DNA of the CDR3: TGTGCCAGCAGCAAAGAGTCGGAGGACAGGCCTGAAAAACTGTTTTTT. This sequence encodes CASSKESEDRPEKLFF.

The chain carries TRBV18 and TRBJ1-1; the match to TRBD1 covers 10 bases. The CDR3 consists of 14 residues. V shed 6 bases and J 3 bases; nucleotides not matched to a gene: 4. Germline V gives CDR1 KGHSH, CDR2 LQKENI. The CDR3 region is CASSRDRGDTEAFF. The CDR3 DNA reads TGTGCCAGCTCCCGGGACAGGGGCGACACTGAAGCTTTCTTT. Together with reference TRBV18 and TRBJ1-1, the CDR3 gives the full variable domain: NAGVMQNPRHLVRRRGQEARLRCSPMKGHSHVYWYRQLPEEGLKFMVYLQKENIIDESGMPKERFSAEFPKEGPSILRIQQVVRGDSAAYFCASSRDRGDTEAFFGQGTRLTVV.

J is TRBJ1-1 and V is TRBV7-8, with D tentatively TRBD1 (5 bases). This CDR3 has 14 residues. In germline, CDR1 is SGHVS, CDR2 FQNEAQ. V was shortened by 3 bases and J by 4 bases, with 12 bases between the two germline ends. The CDR3, as DNA: TGTGCCAGCAGCTTCCAGGGAGGCGGCACTGAAGCTTTCTTT. It yields the protein CASSFQGGGTEAFF.

This clone was observed a handful of times. The chain has TRBV9 and TRBJ1-1; the match to TRBD1 covers 9 bases. The CDR3 totals 14 residues. The germline CDR1 and CDR2 sequences are SGDLS and YYNGEE. Germline trimming cut 3 bases from V and 5 bases from J; bases unmatched to any gene: 5. Here the CDR3 reads CASSEGQGRTEAFF. The CDR3 region has the DNA TGTGCCAGCAGCGAGGGACAGGGAAGGACTGAAGCTTTCTTT.

The chain uses TRBV7-9 and TRBJ2-2, with 7 bases aligning to TRBD2. Per the germline V gene, CDR1 is SEHNR and CDR2 is FQNEAQ (reference sequence). The CDR3 extends over 16 amino acids. The V and J ends lost 3 bases and 5 bases, in that order; junction bases with no gene match: 9. CDR3 in DNA: TGTGCCAGCAGCTTTGTCGGACTAGTTCGAACCGGGGAGCTGTTTTTT. Its protein product is CASSFVGLVRTGELFF.

The V call is TRBV5-1, the J call TRBJ2-5; TRBD2 matches 7 bases. The CDR3 runs 17 residues. CDR1 is SGHRS, CDR2 YFSETQ, per germline. V was clipped by 4 bases and J by 2 bases; unmatched bases: 14. In nucleotides, the CDR3 is TGCGCCAGCAGCATTGGACTAGAATGGAACCCACAAGAGACCCAGTACTTC. Its translation is CASSIGLEWNPQETQYF. Supplemented by reference TRBV5-1 and TRBJ2-5, the full variable domain reads KAGVTQTPRYLIKTRGQQVTLSCSPISGHRSVSWYQQTPGQGLQFLFEYFSETQRNKGNFPGRFSGRQFSNSRSEMNVSTLELGDSALYLCASSIGLEWNPQETQYFGPGTRLLVL.

The chain uses TRBV20-1 and TRBJ2-4; D may be TRBD2 (6 bases). The CDR3 runs to 14 residues. The germline V gene encodes CDR1 DFQATT and CDR2 SNEGSKA (reference sequence). V was pared by 3 bases and J by 15 bases, with 24 bases between. CDR3 sequence: CSASDSGGPGVWYF. CDR3 coding DNA: TGCAGTGCTAGTGATAGCGGAGGGCCGGGCGTGTGGTACTTC.

This clone is a singleton in its sample. This chain uses TRBV5-1 with TRBJ2-5; 7 bases align to TRBD1. The CDR3 loop spans 13 amino acids. With V trimmed by 2 bases and J by 3 bases, 1 base remained unmatched. Germline values: CDR1 SGHRS, CDR2 YFSETQ. In nucleotides, the CDR3 is TGCGCCAGCAGCTTTCAGGGGGAAGAGACCCAGTACTTC. It encodes CASSFQGEETQYF.

The chain combines TRBV3-1 (or the pseudogene TRBV3-2) with TRBJ2-1; D unclear. From germline, CDR1 is LGHDT and CDR2 YNNKEL (reference sequence). The CDR3 sequence is 14 residues long. The V end lost 3 bases, the J end lost 8 bases, and 14 bases lay between the germline ends. The CDR3 sequence: CASSQGPLRYEQFF. CDR3 sequence (DNA): TGTGCCAGCAGCCAGGGCCCTTTAAGATATGAGCAGTTCTTC.

A word on this clone: Distinct nucleotide sequences in the sample also encode this CDR3. CDR3: CASSGVYGDSNQPQHF. The CDR3 nucleotides read TGTGCCAGCAGTGGCGTCTACGGGGACTCCAATCAGCCCCAGCATTTT. V usage is TRBV2 and J usage is TRBJ1-5, with TRBD1 as a possible D gene (5 bases). This CDR3 has 16 residues. V was pared by 4 bases and J by 3 bases, with 16 bases between. Looked up from germline, CDR1 is SNHLY and CDR2 is FYNNEI.

The count of this clone is one. The rearrangement uses TRBV6-6 and TRBJ1-5, with a tentative D call TRBD1 (6 bases). CDR1 is MNHNY, CDR2 SVGAGI, per germline (reference sequence). The CDR3 is 14 amino acids. Trimming took off 0 bases at V and 4 bases at J, with 7 bases between the two ends. In nucleotides, the CDR3 is TGTGCCAGCAGTTACTCGAGGGGGAATCAGCCCCAGCATTTT. Protein: CASSYSRGNQPQHF.

A few counts support this clone. The chain recombines TRBV5-5 with TRBJ2-1; 7 bases are a match to TRBD2. The CDR3 length is 15 residues. CDR1 SGHKS and CDR2 YYEKEE come from the germline V gene (reference sequence). Losses at the gene ends were 0 bases for V and 3 bases for J; bases not matched to a gene: 3. CDR3 in amino acids: CASSLVAGLYNEQFF. CDR3 nucleotide sequence: TGTGCCAGCAGCTTGGTAGCGGGCCTCTACAATGAGCAGTTCTTC.

This clone was detected only once. The chain recombines TRBV28 with TRBJ2-7, with 7 bases identical to TRBD2. V was pared by 2 bases and J by 4 bases, with 8 bases of the junction left unmatched. Germline lookup yields CDR1 MDHEN and CDR2 SYDVKM. This CDR3 comprises 15 residues. The CDR3 coding sequence is TGTGCCAGCAGTTTACCCCAGGTAGCGGGTTACGAGCAGTACTTC. This encodes CASSLPQVAGYEQYF.

CDR3 sequence reads: CASSLQRDYEQYF. CDR3 nucleotide sequence: TGTGCCAGCAGCTTACAGAGGGACTACGAGCAGTACTTC. The chain is built from TRBV7-6 and TRBJ2-7, with D possibly TRBD2 on 5 matching bases. This CDR3 is built from 13 residues. Trimming removed 2 bases from V and 3 bases from J, with 8 bases in between. The germline V gene encodes CDR1 SGHVS and CDR2 FNYEAQ.